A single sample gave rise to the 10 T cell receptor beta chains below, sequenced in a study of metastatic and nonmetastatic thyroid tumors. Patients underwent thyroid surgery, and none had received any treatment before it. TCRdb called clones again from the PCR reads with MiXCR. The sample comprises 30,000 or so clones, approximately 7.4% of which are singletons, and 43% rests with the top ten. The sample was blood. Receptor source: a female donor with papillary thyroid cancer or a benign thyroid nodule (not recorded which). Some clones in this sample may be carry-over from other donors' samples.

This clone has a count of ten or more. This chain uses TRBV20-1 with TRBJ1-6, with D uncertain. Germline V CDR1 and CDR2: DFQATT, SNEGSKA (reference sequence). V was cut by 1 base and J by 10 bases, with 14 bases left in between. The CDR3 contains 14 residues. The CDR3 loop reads CSARVRGSGSPLHF. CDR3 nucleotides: TGCAGTGCTAGAGTTCGGGGTTCGGGATCACCCCTCCACTTT.

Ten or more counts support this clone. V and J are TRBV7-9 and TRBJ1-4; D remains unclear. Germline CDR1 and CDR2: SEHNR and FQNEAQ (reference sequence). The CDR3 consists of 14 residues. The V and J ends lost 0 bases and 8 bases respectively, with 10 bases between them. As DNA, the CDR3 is TGTGCCAGCAGCTTAGCCCTTGGGAAGGAAAAACTGTTTTTT. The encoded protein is CASSLALGKEKLFF.

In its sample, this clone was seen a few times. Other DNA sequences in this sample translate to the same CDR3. The CDR3: CASSSTSVYVSSYEQYF. The CDR3 DNA sequence: TGTGCCAGCAGCTCGACTAGTGTATACGTTAGCTCCTACGAGCAGTACTTC. The rearrangement links TRBV27 to TRBJ2-7; D might be TRBD2 (6 bases). V lost 6 bases, J lost 0 bases, and 21 bases lay in between. Germline CDR1 is MNHEY and CDR2 is SMNVEV (reference sequence). The CDR3 is 17 residues long.

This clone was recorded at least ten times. The DNA of the CDR3 is TGCAGTGCGGCCCCTTTGACTGGGAGCACAGATACGCAGTATTTT. Translating gives CSAAPLTGSTDTQYF. The chain has TRBV20-1 and TRBJ2-3; no clear D gene. The germline V gene encodes CDR1 DFQATT and CDR2 SNEGSKA (reference sequence). This CDR3 is built from 15 residues. Trimming removed 6 bases from V and 0 bases from J, with 16 bases in between.

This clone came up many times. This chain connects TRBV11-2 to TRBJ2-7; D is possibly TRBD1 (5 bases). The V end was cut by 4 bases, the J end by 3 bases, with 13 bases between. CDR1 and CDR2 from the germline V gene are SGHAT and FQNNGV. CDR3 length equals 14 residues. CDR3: CASSSNGAHYEQYF. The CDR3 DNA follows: TGTGCCAGCAGCTCAAATGGGGCCCACTACGAGCAGTACTTC.

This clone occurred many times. For the CDR3, the DNA is TGTGCCAGCAGTTTATTACCCAAAAACATTCAGTACTTC. It codes for CASSLLPKNIQYF. This sequence joins TRBV27 and TRBJ2-4; no clear D gene. Trimming shortened V by 1 base and J by 2 bases, and 3 bases separated the two germline ends. CDR3 length equals 13 residues. Per the germline V gene, CDR1 is MNHEY and CDR2 is SMNVEV (reference sequence).

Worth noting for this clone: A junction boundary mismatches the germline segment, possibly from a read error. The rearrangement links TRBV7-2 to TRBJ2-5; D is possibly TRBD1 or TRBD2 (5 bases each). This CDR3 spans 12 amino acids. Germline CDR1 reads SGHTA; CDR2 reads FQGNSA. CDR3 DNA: TGTGCCAGCAGCCACACCATGGGGACCAAGTACTTC. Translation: CASSHTMGTKYF.

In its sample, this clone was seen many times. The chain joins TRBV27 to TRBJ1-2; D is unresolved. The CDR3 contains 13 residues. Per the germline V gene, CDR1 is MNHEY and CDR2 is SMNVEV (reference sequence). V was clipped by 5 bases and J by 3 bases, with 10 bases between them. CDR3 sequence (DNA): TGTGCCAGCAGTACCGGACCGTACTATGGCTACACCTTC. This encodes CASSTGPYYGYTF.

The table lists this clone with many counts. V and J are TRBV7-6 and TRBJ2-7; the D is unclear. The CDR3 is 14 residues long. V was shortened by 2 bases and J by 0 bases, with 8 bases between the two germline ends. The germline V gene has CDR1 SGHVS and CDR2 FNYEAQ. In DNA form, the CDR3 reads TGTGCCAGCAGCTTAACTCTGGGCTCCTACGAGCAGTACTTC. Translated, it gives CASSLTLGSYEQYF.

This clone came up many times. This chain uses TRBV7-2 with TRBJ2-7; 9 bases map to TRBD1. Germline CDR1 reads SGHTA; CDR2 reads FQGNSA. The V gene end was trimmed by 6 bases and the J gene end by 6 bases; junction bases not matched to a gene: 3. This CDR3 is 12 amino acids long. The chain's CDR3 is CASRVDRGEQYF. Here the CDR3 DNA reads TGTGCCAGCAGGGTGGACAGGGGCGAGCAGTACTTC.